This TCR beta chain appears in the sequencing data of a study of identical twins. In every case, the donor was a healthy Caucasian. Trimming left V 1 base short and J 1 base short, with 8 bases between. The CDR3 spans 13 residues. Germline CDR1 DFQATT, CDR2 SNEGSKA (reference sequence). It was template switching that added a universal primer site, and there were unique molecular identifiers on the cDNA. TCRdb reprocessed the 5' RACE reads with MiXCR, giving one entry per CDR3 protein. The sample contains a few hundred thousand distinct CDR3 sequences, around 8.8% of which appear only once. There are many counts of this clonotype. These data are also associated with another study on yellow fever vaccine responses in identical twins.

The chain has TRBV20-1 and TRBJ2-7; D gene uncertain. This clonotype was sampled from a woman aged 18-35 years in good health. The source material was memory (CD45RO+) T cells sorted from blood. The CDR3 DNA reads as TGCAGTGCTAGAGCTCGCGGATCCTACGAGCAGTACTTC. This encodes CSARARGSYEQYF.